This is a list of T cell receptor beta chains from one sample in a study of cytomegalovirus exposure and HLA in healthy donors. Generated by immunoSEQ multiplex PCR, the TCRdb table keeps only in-frame clones and is missing some. The table shows 100,000 or so clones, with around 70% occurring only once. Sequenced sample: PBMCs. Source of these receptors: a man aged 40-49 years in good health and CMV-seronegative. The CDR3 runs from the conserved cysteine through the conserved F or W. The D gene is left open where the match is weak. Expanded clones get a size class; other rows say once, few or many, or leave the size out.

d_gene,v_gene,abundance,j_gene,CDR3aa,CDR3nt
NA,TRBV6-5,once,TRBJ1-6,CASSYSTQQGRSPLHF,TGTGCCAGCAGTTACTCGACCCAGCAGGGTCGGTCACCCCTCCACTTT
NA,TRBV30,NA,TRBJ2-1,CVHSPTSYNEQFF,TGTGTCCACTCCCCCACGTCCTACAATGAGCAGTTCTTC
NA,TRBV4-1,NA,TRBJ2-5,CASSQVRGETQYF,TGCGCCAGCAGCCAAGTCAGGGGAGAGACCCAGTACTTC
TRBD1,TRBV4-3,NA,TRBJ2-4,CASSQDPDRGAIGKNIQYF,TGCGCCAGCAGCCAAGATCCGGACAGGGGGGCTATTGGCAAAAACATTCAGTACTTC
TRBD2,TRBV10-1,NA,TRBJ2-7,CASSEELAGVYEQYF,TGCGCCAGCAGTGAGGAACTAGCGGGAGTCTACGAGCAGTACTTC
NA,TRBV4-3,once,TRBJ1-6,CASSQDPVRSYNSPLHF,TGCGCCAGCAGCCAAGACCCCGTCCGGTCCTATAATTCACCCCTCCACTTT
TRBD1,TRBV29-1,NA,TRBJ1-2,CSVELGTGGHGYTF,TGCAGCGTTGAATTGGGGACAGGGGGACATGGCTACACCTTC
NA,TRBV7-9,NA,TRBJ1-4,CASSLKGVGLSNEKLFF,TGTGCCAGCAGCTTGAAGGGTGTCGGACTTTCTAATGAAAAACTGTTTTTT
TRBD1,TRBV7-9,NA,TRBJ1-5,CASSSGQWNQPQHF,TGTGCCAGCAGCTCGGGACAGTGGAATCAGCCCCAGCATTTT
NA,TRBV7-9,few,TRBJ2-7,CARGIGGGNYEQYF,TGTGCCAGGGGAATAGGAGGAGGCAACTACGAGCAGTACTTC